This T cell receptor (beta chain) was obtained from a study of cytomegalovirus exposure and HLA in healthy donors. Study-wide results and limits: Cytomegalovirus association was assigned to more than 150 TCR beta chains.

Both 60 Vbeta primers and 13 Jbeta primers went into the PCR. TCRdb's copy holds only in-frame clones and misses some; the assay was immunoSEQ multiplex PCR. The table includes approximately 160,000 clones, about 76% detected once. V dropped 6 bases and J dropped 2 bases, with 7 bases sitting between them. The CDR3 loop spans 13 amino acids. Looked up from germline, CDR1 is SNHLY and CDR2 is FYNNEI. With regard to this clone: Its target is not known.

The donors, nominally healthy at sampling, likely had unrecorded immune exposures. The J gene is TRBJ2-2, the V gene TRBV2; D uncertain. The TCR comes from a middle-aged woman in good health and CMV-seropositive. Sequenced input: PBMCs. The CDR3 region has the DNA TGTGCCAGCAGACAGCTAAACACCGGGGAGCTGTTTTTT. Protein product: CASRQLNTGELFF.